This entry lists 25 T cell receptor beta chains sequenced from one sample in a study of a mutant IDH1 vaccine in newly diagnosed glioma. Time point in this sample: week 47, end of study. Each dose delivered 300 ug of mutant IDH1 20-mer peptide subcutaneously with imiquimod. Their antigen targets remain unknown. Libraries were prepared by immunoSEQ multiplex PCR; TCRdb keeps only in-frame clonotypes and omits some of them. The table includes 56,000 or so clones, approximately 75% detected once. Specimen: PBMCs, collected from a glioma patient whose treatment included an IDH1 peptide vaccine. These receptors were taken from a man between 50 and 59 years old with glioma.

The genes are TRBV6-6 and TRBJ2-7; D not resolved. The V end was cut by 0 bases, the J end by 7 bases, with 13 bases between. This CDR3 comprises 14 residues. Germline V gene data show CDR1 as MNHNY and CDR2 as SVGAGI (reference sequence). In nucleotides, the CDR3 is TGTGCCAGCAGTTACTCTACCTCCTTTTGGGAGCAGTACTTC. Translation: CASSYSTSFWEQYF.

The chain joins TRBV28 to TRBJ2-2; no clear D. CDR1 and CDR2 from the germline V gene are MDHEN and SYDVKM. V was shortened by 4 bases and J by 0 bases, with 9 bases between the two germline ends. This CDR3 region has 15 residues. In nucleotides, the CDR3 is TGTGCCAGCAGTTACAGCGTCGCGAACACCGGGGAGCTGTTTTTT. Translating it yields CASSYSVANTGELFF. The full variable domain, in which reference TRBV28 and TRBJ2-2 provide the parts outside the CDR3, is DVKVTQSSRYLVKRTGEKVFLECVQDMDHENMFWYRQDPGLGLRLIYFSYDVKMKEKGDIPEGYSVSREKKERFSLILESASTNQTSMYLCASSYSVANTGELFFGEGSRLTVL.

This chain uses TRBV30 with TRBJ2-5; D may be TRBD1 (6 bases). CDR3 length equals 16 residues. Trimming removed 2 bases from V and 0 bases from J, with 16 bases in between. Germline CDR1 and CDR2: GTSNPN and SVGIG (reference sequence). The CDR3 region is CAWSFRRGSYQETQYF. DNA of the CDR3: TGTGCCTGGAGTTTCCGCAGGGGCTCGTACCAAGAGACCCAGTACTTC.

The V gene is TRBV7-9, the J gene TRBJ2-3, with D possibly TRBD2 on 6 matching bases. CDR3 length: 14 residues. The germline V gene has CDR1 SEHNR and CDR2 FQNEAQ (reference sequence). V was shortened by 7 bases and J by 0 bases, with 11 bases between the two germline ends. The CDR3 coding sequence is TGTGCCAGCAACCATGGGAGGAGCACAGATACGCAGTATTTT. Its translation: CASNHGRSTDTQYF.

The J gene is TRBJ2-7, the V gene TRBV7-9, with D maybe TRBD2 (5 bases). The V gene's germline CDR1 is SEHNR and CDR2 FQNEAQ (reference sequence). V lost 7 bases to trimming and J lost 5 bases, with 12 bases between them. The CDR3 is 12 residues long. The CDR3 loop is CASTQSGDEQYF. The CDR3 nucleotides read TGTGCCAGCACCCAGAGCGGAGACGAGCAGTACTTC.

The J gene is TRBJ1-2, the V gene TRBV6-4, with 7 bases lining up with TRBD1. This CDR3 comprises 17 residues. V dropped 8 bases and J dropped 4; count of bases not matched to a gene: 19. Germline loops: CDR1 MRHNA, CDR2 SNTAGT. CDR3 sequence: CASRPSPGGITTYGYTF. CDR3 bases: TGTGCCAGCCGTCCCAGCCCAGGGGGTATAACTACCTATGGCTACACCTTC.

The chain couples TRBV4-3 to TRBJ2-7; 12 nucleotides line up with TRBD1. With 4 bases clipped from V and 5 bases from J, the junction kept 3 bases outside the gene matches. The CDR3 loop spans 14 amino acids. Germline V lookup: CDR1 LGHNA, CDR2 YSLEER. CDR3 coding DNA: TGCGCCAGCAGCCGGGGACAGGGGGCCGACGAGCAGTACTTC. It yields the protein CASSRGQGADEQYF.

The J gene is TRBJ1-4, the V gene TRBV25-1; 7 nucleotides agree with TRBD1. Per the germline V gene, CDR1 is MGHDK and CDR2 is SYGVNS. CDR3 length equals 17 residues. V dropped 0 bases and J dropped 8; count of bases not matched to a gene: 12. CDR3 sequence reads: CASSEYPSGGAHEKLFF. The DNA of the CDR3 is TGTGCCAGCAGTGAATACCCATCAGGGGGGGCGCACGAAAAACTGTTTTTT.

The chain is built from TRBV4-3 and TRBJ1-5; D not resolved. The CDR3 runs to 15 residues. V was clipped by 0 bases and J by 0 bases, with 6 bases between them. Germline V gives CDR1 LGHNA, CDR2 YSLEER. The CDR3 sequence: CASSQDSDSNQPQHF. For the CDR3, the DNA is TGCGCCAGCAGCCAAGATAGTGATAGCAATCAGCCCCAGCATTTT.

The sample holds a few counts of this clone. The chain recombines TRBV4-1 with TRBJ2-1; 8 bases agree with TRBD1. Germline V CDR1 and CDR2: MGHRA, YSYEKL. The CDR3 is 17 residues long. V trimming: 2 bases; J trimming: 1 base; junction bases outside the gene matches: 7. CDR3 DNA sequence: TGCGCCAGCAGCCAACCCCCGGACAGGGTGTCCTACAATGAGCAGTTCTTC. It specifies CASSQPPDRVSYNEQFF.

The gene calls are TRBV9 and TRBJ1-1; TRBD1 is a possible D gene (5 bases). Trimming cost V 3 bases and J 4 bases, with 13 bases left between them. This CDR3 region has 14 residues. CDR1 is SGDLS and CDR2 is YYNGEE in the germline V gene. CDR3 protein: CASSALRGVTEAFF. CDR3 coding DNA: TGTGCCAGCAGCGCCCTGCGGGGGGTCACTGAAGCTTTCTTT. The entire variable domain, with the rest obtained from reference TRBV9 and TRBJ1-1, is as follows: DSGVTQTPKHLITATGQRVTLRCSPRSGDLSVYWYQQSLDQGLQFLIQYYNGEERAKGNILERFSAQQFPDLHSELNLSSLELGDSALYFCASSALRGVTEAFFGQGTRLTVV.

The chain links TRBV5-8 to TRBJ2-2; 8 nucleotides align to TRBD1. V gave up 4 bases and J gave up 0 bases; unmatched junction bases: 5. The CDR3 spans 16 residues. CDR1 SGHTS and CDR2 YDEGEE come from the germline V gene. The CDR3 loop is CASSPTQGANTGELFF. CDR3 coding DNA: TGTGCCAGCAGCCCTACACAGGGGGCGAACACCGGGGAGCTGTTTTTT.

Only a few counts were recorded for this clone. V is TRBV18 and J is TRBJ2-1; the match to TRBD2 covers 9 bases. J was trimmed by 6 bases and V by 2 bases; bases with no gene match: 5. The germline V gene has CDR1 KGHSH and CDR2 LQKENI. The CDR3 is 15 residues long. The CDR3 sequence is CASSPRLAGSNEQFF. The CDR3 nucleotides are TGTGCCAGCTCACCAAGGCTAGCGGGGAGCAATGAGCAGTTCTTC.

The chain links TRBV10-3 to TRBJ1-4; D gene ambiguous. CDR1 and CDR2 (germline): ENHRY, SYGVKD. Trimming stripped 0 bases from V and 5 bases from J, with 22 bases between. The CDR3 loop spans 19 amino acids. CDR3 nucleotides: TGTGCCATCAGTGAGTCGAAAAAGGGCGCGCTACTCTCCAATGAAAAACTGTTTTTT. Encoded protein: CAISESKKGALLSNEKLFF.

This clone was seen just once. This chain uses TRBV4-1 with TRBJ2-1; no clear D gene. V lost 0 bases to trimming and J lost 0 bases, with 9 bases between them. Germline V gene sequence: CDR1 MGHRA, CDR2 YSYEKL. CDR3 size: 16 residues. CDR3 in amino acids: CASSQDPRSSYNEQFF. The CDR3 DNA reads as TGCGCCAGCAGCCAAGACCCGCGGAGCTCCTACAATGAGCAGTTCTTC.

The chain has TRBV5-1 and TRBJ2-7; D unresolved. This CDR3 spans 13 amino acids. From germline, CDR1 is SGHRS and CDR2 YFSETQ. V was cut by 0 bases and J by 5 bases, with 9 bases left in between. The CDR3 is CASSLELRDEQYF. CDR3 nucleotide sequence: TGCGCCAGCAGCTTGGAGCTTCGCGACGAGCAGTACTTC.

This clone came up once. As DNA, the CDR3 is TGTGCCACCAGCAGAGGATCGGGGGTTGGGGAGCTGTTTTTT. Amino acids: CATSRGSGVGELFF. The J gene is TRBJ2-2, the V gene TRBV15; D may be TRBD2 (6 bases). CDR3 length equals 14 residues. V lost 1 base and J lost 8, with 11 bases in between. Per germline, CDR1 LNHNV and CDR2 YYDKDF (reference sequence).

CDR3 amino acids: CASSQESGDYNEQFF. In DNA, the CDR3 is TGCGCCAGCAGCCAAGAATCAGGGGATTACAATGAGCAGTTCTTC. This chain joins TRBV4-3 and TRBJ2-1; D may be TRBD1 (6 bases). The V and J ends lost 0 bases and 4 bases respectively, with 10 bases between them. This CDR3 is built from 15 residues. CDR1 and CDR2 (germline): LGHNA, YSLEER.

This clone showed up just once. For the CDR3, the DNA is TGTGCCAGCAGTGGAGGGAACACTGAAGCTTTCTTT. Translating gives CASSGGNTEAFF. The V gene is TRBV6-5, the J gene TRBJ1-1; no definite D call. There are 12 residues in the CDR3. V lost 5 bases and J lost 1, with 5 bases in between. Per germline, CDR1 MNHEY and CDR2 SVGAGI.

The V and J genes are TRBV29-1 and TRBJ2-1, with TRBD2 matching over 8 bases. Germline V CDR1 and CDR2: SQVTM, ANQGSEA. This CDR3 has 15 amino acids. After removal of 7 bases from V and 4 bases from J, the junction contained 12 bases not matched to a gene. The CDR3 region has the DNA TGCAGCGGGGATACGGGGGGGAACTCTTACAATGAGCAGTTCTTC. It translates to CSGDTGGNSYNEQFF.

V gene TRBV4-1 combines with J gene TRBJ1-1; D not resolved. The germline V gene encodes CDR1 MGHRA and CDR2 YSYEKL. V was cut by 5 bases and J by 1 base, with 11 bases left in between. The CDR3 sequence is 14 residues long. The CDR3 coding sequence is TGCGCCAGCAGCAAAGTCTCAGAGAACACTGAAGCTTTCTTT. As protein: CASSKVSENTEAFF.

The chain is built from TRBV10-2 and TRBJ1-4; no clear D. This CDR3 is 14 amino acids long. The ends were cut back, 5 bases at V and 0 bases at J, with 7 bases in the middle. Germline assignment: CDR1 WSHSY and CDR2 SAAADI. The chain's CDR3 is CASSPITTNEKLFF. The CDR3 nucleotides are TGCGCCAGCAGTCCAATAACAACTAATGAAAAACTGTTTTTT.

Comment on this clone: Other nucleotide sequences from this sample produce the same CDR3. The chain uses TRBV5-1 and TRBJ1-2; D gene unclear. The V end lost 0 bases, the J end lost 3 bases, and 6 bases lay between the germline ends. The V gene's germline CDR1 is SGHRS and CDR2 YFSETQ. This CDR3 is built from 13 residues. The CDR3 bases are TGCGCCAGCAGCTTGGGCGGTGACTATGGCTACACCTTC. Encoded protein: CASSLGGDYGYTF.

V usage is TRBV10-3 and J usage is TRBJ2-5; 7 positions match TRBD1. The germline V gene encodes CDR1 ENHRY and CDR2 SYGVKD. Trimming at V came to 3 bases and at J to 6 bases, leaving 7 bases not matched to a gene. The CDR3 is 14 residues long. CDR3 amino acids: CAISDLGGGQTQYF. CDR3 nucleotides: TGTGCCATCAGTGATTTAGGGGGCGGACAGACCCAGTACTTC.

This clone was detected only once. The chain has TRBV30 and TRBJ1-4; D remains ambiguous. Trimming shortened V by 2 bases and J by 8 bases, and 12 bases separated the two germline ends. The CDR3 has 13 residues. Germline V gene sequence: CDR1 GTSNPN, CDR2 SVGIG (reference sequence). The CDR3 sequence: CAWSLSGREKLFF. The CDR3, as DNA: TGTGCCTGGAGTTTGTCAGGCAGAGAAAAACTGTTTTTT.